The clone carrying this TCR beta chain was observed at least ten times. The record originates from a study of T-cell reconstitution after alpha-beta-depleted transplantation in children. The library targeted TCRbeta and was prepared with unique molecular identifiers. TCRdb re-called the PCR reads with MiXCR, one entry per CDR3 protein. The data hold about 640,000 distinct CDR3 sequences, with 15% to 20% observed a single time. This CDR3 spans 14 amino acids. V dropped 0 bases and J dropped 4; count of bases not matched to a gene: 2. Germline loops: CDR1 SGHDT, CDR2 YYEEEE. V gene TRBV5-6 combines with J gene TRBJ2-7; TRBD1 matches 9 bases. The sequenced sample was PBMCs from the stem cell graft donor, obtained from the stem cell graft. The receptor was derived from a human donor who donated a stem cell graft to a child with acute myeloid leukemia. The DNA for the CDR3 is TGTGCCAGCAGCTTGGATGGACAGGGGTACGAGCAGTACGTC. This sequence encodes CASSLDGQGYEQYV.